This T cell receptor beta chain appears in the sequencing data of a study of shared clonotypes between healthy human individuals. Study background: Aged 18 to 49, the donors were a couple of women and a few men.

Execution of the assay was at deep level. Clones were sequenced by immunoSEQ multiplex PCR, and TCRdb holds only the in-frame ones, with some missing. The profile shows about half a million clones, over 60% of them singletons. Everyone who donated was a Caucasian adult who lived in Nashville, Tennessee. Unsorted samples used approximately 99 million PBMCs for genomic DNA. Sequenced: PBMCs. The clonotype originates from a woman in her 40s in good health. Some clones in this sample may be carry-over from other donors' samples.

In nucleotides, the CDR3 is TGTGCCAGCTCATTAGCGGGAGGGCAAAATGAGCAGTTCTTC. As protein: CASSLAGGQNEQFF. The J gene is TRBJ2-1, the V gene TRBV18; 11 bases map to TRBD2. Germline V gives CDR1 KGHSH, CDR2 LQKENI. V was pared by 5 bases and J by 7 bases, with 4 bases of the junction left unmatched. The CDR3 spans 14 residues.